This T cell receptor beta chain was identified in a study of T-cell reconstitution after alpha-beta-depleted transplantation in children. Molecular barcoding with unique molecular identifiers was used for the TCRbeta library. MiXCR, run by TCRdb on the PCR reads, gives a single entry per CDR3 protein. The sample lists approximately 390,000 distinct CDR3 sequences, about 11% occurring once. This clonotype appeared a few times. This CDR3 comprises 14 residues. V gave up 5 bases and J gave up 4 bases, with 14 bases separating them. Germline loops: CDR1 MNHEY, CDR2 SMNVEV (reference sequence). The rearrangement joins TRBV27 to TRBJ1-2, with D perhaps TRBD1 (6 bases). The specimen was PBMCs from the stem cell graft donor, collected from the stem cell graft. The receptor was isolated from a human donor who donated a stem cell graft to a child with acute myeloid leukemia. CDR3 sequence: CASSKQGPGYGYTF. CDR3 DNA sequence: TGTGCCAGCAGTAAACAGGGTCCTGGCTATGGCTACACCTTC.